The rows below give T cell receptor beta chains drawn from one sample of a study of identical twins. TCRdb re-called the 5' RACE reads with MiXCR, one entry per CDR3 protein. The table shows about 340,000 distinct CDR3 sequences, with roughly an eighth occurring only once. This sample also appeared in a second study, on yellow fever vaccine responses in identical twins.

The material sequenced was CD8+ T cells sorted from blood. The receptors were sampled from a woman younger than 35 in good health. Each CDR3 is given with its conserved first and last residue. A D gene is named only where the DNA matches it firmly. For some rows the clone size is stated as once, few or many, or as a class when expanded; others skip it.

j_call: TRBJ2-3
cdr3_length: 16
v_call: TRBV20-1
d_call: TRBD2
clone_size: few
cdr3_nt: TGCAGTGCCACCCCTGGGACTAGCGGGCACACAGATACGCAGTATTTT
cdr3_aa: CSATPGTSGHTDTQYF

j_call: TRBJ2-7
cdr3_length: 14
v_call: TRBV27
d_call: .
clone_size: many
cdr3_nt: TGTGCCAGCAGTTTATCCCCCGTACCGAGGGAGCAGTACTTC
cdr3_aa: CASSLSPVPREQYF

j_call: TRBJ2-3
cdr3_length: 14
v_call: TRBV7-9
d_call: TRBD1
clone_size: few
cdr3_nt: TGTGCCAGCAGCGGAGGGACAGGGATGCATACGCAGTATTTT
cdr3_aa: CASSGGTGMHTQYF

j_call: TRBJ2-1
cdr3_length: 16
v_call: TRBV2
d_call: TRBD2
clone_size: few
cdr3_nt: TGTGCCAGCAGTGATGGGGCGGGAGGGCCCTACAATGAGCAGTTCTTC
cdr3_aa: CASSDGAGGPYNEQFF

j_call: TRBJ2-1
cdr3_length: 16
v_call: TRBV11-1
d_call: .
clone_size: .
cdr3_nt: TGTGCCAGCAGCTTAGTGTTGGGGGGAAGGATCAATGAGCAGTTCTTC
cdr3_aa: CASSLVLGGRINEQFF

j_call: TRBJ1-3
cdr3_length: 15
v_call: TRBV6-5
d_call: .
clone_size: few
cdr3_nt: TGTGCCAGCAGTTACGGCCAGCCTACTGGAAACACCATATATTTT
cdr3_aa: CASSYGQPTGNTIYF

j_call: TRBJ2-1
cdr3_length: 14
v_call: TRBV27
d_call: .
clone_size: .
cdr3_nt: TGTGCCAGCAACAGAAGAAGCTCCTACAATGAGCAGTTCTTC
cdr3_aa: CASNRRSSYNEQFF

j_call: TRBJ2-3
cdr3_length: 18
v_call: TRBV7-2
d_call: TRBD2
clone_size: many
cdr3_nt: TGTGCCAGCAGCTTAGCCCCTGGAAGCGGGGGAGTCACAGATACGCAGTATTTT
cdr3_aa: CASSLAPGSGGVTDTQYF

j_call: TRBJ2-7
cdr3_length: 14
v_call: TRBV12-3/TRBV12-4
d_call: .
clone_size: .
cdr3_nt: TGTGCCAGCAGTTCCACAGCCCTCTCCTACGAGCAGTACTTC
cdr3_aa: CASSSTALSYEQYF

j_call: TRBJ2-5
cdr3_length: 19
v_call: TRBV15
d_call: .
clone_size: few
cdr3_nt: TGTGCCACCAGCAGAGATCATCGACCGGTAGGGGAAGTTTTAGAGACCCAGTACTTC
cdr3_aa: CATSRDHRPVGEVLETQYF

j_call: TRBJ1-6
cdr3_length: 14
v_call: TRBV25-1
d_call: .
clone_size: many
cdr3_nt: TGTGCCAGCAGTGAAAGTTTCTATAATTCACCCCTCCACTTT
cdr3_aa: CASSESFYNSPLHF

j_call: TRBJ1-2
cdr3_length: 13
v_call: TRBV20-1
d_call: TRBD1
clone_size: .
cdr3_nt: TGCAGTGCTTCTAGGACAGGAATCTATGGCTACACCTTC
cdr3_aa: CSASRTGIYGYTF

j_call: TRBJ2-1
cdr3_length: 16
v_call: TRBV6-4
d_call: .
clone_size: .
cdr3_nt: TGTGCCAGCAGTGACTCGGCAGCCCGCTCCTACAATGAGCAGTTCTTC
cdr3_aa: CASSDSAARSYNEQFF

j_call: TRBJ2-1
cdr3_length: 13
v_call: TRBV24-1
d_call: .
clone_size: few
cdr3_nt: TGTGCCACCAGTGGAATTATTCAGAATGAGCAGTTCTTC
cdr3_aa: CATSGIIQNEQFF

j_call: TRBJ1-6
cdr3_length: 16
v_call: TRBV15
d_call: TRBD1
clone_size: few
cdr3_nt: TGTGCCACCAGCAGAGATCGAGAGGGGGCCCGTTCACCCCTCCACTTT
cdr3_aa: CATSRDREGARSPLHF

j_call: TRBJ1-1
cdr3_length: 12
v_call: TRBV29-1
d_call: .
clone_size: few
cdr3_nt: TGCAGCGTTGACGGCAGAGGGACTGAAGCTTTCTTT
cdr3_aa: CSVDGRGTEAFF

j_call: TRBJ2-7
cdr3_length: 11
v_call: TRBV28
d_call: .
clone_size: few
cdr3_nt: TGTGCCAGCATCGGGGAAGGGGAGCAGTACTTC
cdr3_aa: CASIGEGEQYF

j_call: TRBJ2-1
cdr3_length: 13
v_call: TRBV4-2
d_call: .
clone_size: .
cdr3_nt: TGTGCCAGCAGCCCCTTAGGGGAGTTTGAGCAGTTCTTC
cdr3_aa: CASSPLGEFEQFF

j_call: TRBJ2-1
cdr3_length: 16
v_call: TRBV29-1
d_call: TRBD2
clone_size: .
cdr3_nt: TGCAGCGTTGAAGGTGGTCGGGAGGTATCCTACAATGAGCAGTTCTTC
cdr3_aa: CSVEGGREVSYNEQFF

j_call: TRBJ2-1
cdr3_length: 18
v_call: TRBV28
d_call: TRBD2
clone_size: few
cdr3_nt: TGTGCCAGCAGTAGAGACGGCGGGGGGATTACCTCCTACAATGAGCAGTTCTTC
cdr3_aa: CASSRDGGGITSYNEQFF

j_call: TRBJ1-1
cdr3_length: 14
v_call: TRBV5-6
d_call: TRBD1
clone_size: .
cdr3_nt: TGTGCCAGCAGAGACAGGGAAATGAACACTGAAGCTTTCTTT
cdr3_aa: CASRDREMNTEAFF

j_call: TRBJ2-5
cdr3_length: 13
v_call: TRBV5-5
d_call: .
clone_size: many
cdr3_nt: TGTGCCAGCAGCTTGGTGGGCGGGGAGACCCAGTACTTC
cdr3_aa: CASSLVGGETQYF

j_call: TRBJ1-1
cdr3_length: 16
v_call: TRBV4-1
d_call: .
clone_size: few
cdr3_nt: TGCGCCAGCAGCCCTGAAACAGGGAAGATGAACACTGAAGCTTTCTTT
cdr3_aa: CASSPETGKMNTEAFF

j_call: TRBJ2-1
cdr3_length: 15
v_call: TRBV29-1
d_call: .
clone_size: many
cdr3_nt: TGCAGCGCCACCCCGCCAGGTCTTGCTTACAATGAGCAGTTCTTC
cdr3_aa: CSATPPGLAYNEQFF

j_call: TRBJ2-2
cdr3_length: 14
v_call: TRBV27
d_call: .
clone_size: few
cdr3_nt: TGTGCCAGCAGTTGGGGACTGGACACCGGGGAGCTGTTTTTT
cdr3_aa: CASSWGLDTGELFF

j_call: TRBJ2-1
cdr3_length: 14
v_call: TRBV12-3/TRBV12-4
d_call: .
clone_size: few
cdr3_nt: TGTGCCAGCACCCTCGTGGGCTCGTACAATGAGCAGTTCTTC
cdr3_aa: CASTLVGSYNEQFF

j_call: TRBJ1-5
cdr3_length: 16
v_call: TRBV5-5
d_call: TRBD1
clone_size: .
cdr3_nt: TGTGCCAGCAGCTTGGTGCTCAGGGGGAACAATCAGCCCCAGCATTTT
cdr3_aa: CASSLVLRGNNQPQHF

j_call: TRBJ2-1
cdr3_length: 17
v_call: TRBV10-1
d_call: .
clone_size: .
cdr3_nt: TGCGCCAGCAGTGAGGCGGCAGTACCTCGGCTACGCAATGAGCAGTTCTTC
cdr3_aa: CASSEAAVPRLRNEQFF

j_call: TRBJ2-3
cdr3_length: 15
v_call: TRBV5-6
d_call: .
clone_size: medium-sized
cdr3_nt: TGTGCCAGCAGCTTGGAAGGCGGGGGCACAGATACGCAGTATTTT
cdr3_aa: CASSLEGGGTDTQYF

j_call: TRBJ2-1
cdr3_length: 13
v_call: TRBV28
d_call: TRBD2
clone_size: few
cdr3_nt: TGTGCCAGCTGGCTAGCGGGAGTCAATGAGCAGTTCTTC
cdr3_aa: CASWLAGVNEQFF

j_call: TRBJ2-1
cdr3_length: 15
v_call: TRBV20-1
d_call: .
clone_size: .
cdr3_nt: TGCAGTGCTAAATATAACGGTGCAGGGGCCTATGAGCAGTTCTTC
cdr3_aa: CSAKYNGAGAYEQFF

j_call: TRBJ2-7
cdr3_length: 13
v_call: TRBV5-6
d_call: .
clone_size: few
cdr3_nt: TGTGCCAGCAGCTTGGTTCAGGACTACGAGCAGTACTTC
cdr3_aa: CASSLVQDYEQYF

j_call: TRBJ2-1
cdr3_length: 15
v_call: TRBV13
d_call: .
clone_size: few
cdr3_nt: TGTGCCAGCAGCCCCGGCAGGGGAACCTACAATGAGCAGTTCTTC
cdr3_aa: CASSPGRGTYNEQFF

j_call: TRBJ2-5
cdr3_length: 14
v_call: TRBV7-9
d_call: .
clone_size: .
cdr3_nt: TGTGCCAGCAGAATTACAGGGTTCCAAGAGACCCAGTACTTC
cdr3_aa: CASRITGFQETQYF

j_call: TRBJ2-7
cdr3_length: 14
v_call: TRBV5-5
d_call: .
clone_size: many
cdr3_nt: TGTGCCAGCAGCTTGCGTCAGGGTTTGGACGAGCAGTACTTC
cdr3_aa: CASSLRQGLDEQYF